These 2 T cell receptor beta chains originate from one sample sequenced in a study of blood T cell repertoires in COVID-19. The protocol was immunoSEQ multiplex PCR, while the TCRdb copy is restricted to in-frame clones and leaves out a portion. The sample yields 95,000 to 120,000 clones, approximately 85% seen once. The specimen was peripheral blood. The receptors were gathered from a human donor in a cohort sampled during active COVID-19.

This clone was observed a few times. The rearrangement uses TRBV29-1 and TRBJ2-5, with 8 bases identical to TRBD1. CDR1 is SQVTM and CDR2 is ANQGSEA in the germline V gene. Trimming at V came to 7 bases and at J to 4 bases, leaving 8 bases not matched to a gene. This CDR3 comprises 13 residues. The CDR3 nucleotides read TGCAGCGAAGCCAGGGGGCAAAGAGAGACCCAGTACTTC. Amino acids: CSEARGQRETQYF.

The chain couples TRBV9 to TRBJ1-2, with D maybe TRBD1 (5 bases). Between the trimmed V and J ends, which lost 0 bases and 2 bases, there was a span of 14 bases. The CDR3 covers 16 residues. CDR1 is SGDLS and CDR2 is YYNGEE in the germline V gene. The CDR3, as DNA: TGTGCCAGCAGCGTAGCAGGGTTGGGGGGAAACTATGGCTACACCTTC. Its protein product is CASSVAGLGGNYGYTF.